These T cell receptor beta chains were read from a single sample in a study of graft-versus-host responses after intestinal transplantation. The method was immunoSEQ multiplex PCR; TCRdb's version includes in-frame clones alone and lacks a portion of them. The profile shows 20,000 or so clones, around 90% of them singletons. This material consisted of PBMCs, taken less than 400 days after transplant. All receptors come from a human patient who received an intestinal transplant, so some T cells may come from the graft donor. CDR3s include the opening cysteine and the closing phenylalanine or tryptophan. D genes are given only for firm matches. Part of the rows lack a size; the others show once, few, many or a class for expanded clones.

abundance: -
j_gene: TRBJ2-5
d_gene: TRBD2
v_gene: TRBV27
CDR3aa: CASRPGTSGGEETQYF
CDR3nt: TGTGCCAGCAGACCTGGGACTAGCGGGGGGGAAGAGACCCAGTACTTC

abundance: -
j_gene: TRBJ2-3
d_gene: -
v_gene: TRBV13
CDR3aa: CASSLEMDPSTDTQYF
CDR3nt: TGTGCCAGCAGCTTAGAAATGGACCCTAGCACAGATACGCAGTATTTT

abundance: -
j_gene: TRBJ1-6
d_gene: -
v_gene: TRBV2
CDR3aa: CASSGVPNSPLHF
CDR3nt: TGTGCCAGCAGCGGGGTTCCGAATTCACCCCTCCACTTT

abundance: -
j_gene: TRBJ1-1
d_gene: TRBD1
v_gene: TRBV27
CDR3aa: CASSLRGQSTEAFF
CDR3nt: TGTGCCAGCAGTCTCAGGGGGCAGAGCACTGAAGCTTTCTTT

abundance: -
j_gene: TRBJ2-6
d_gene: -
v_gene: TRBV7-3
CDR3aa: CASSHGTDRLQSRANVLTF
CDR3nt: TGTGCCAGCAGCCATGGTACAGACCGCTTACAAAGTCGGGCCAACGTCCTGACTTTC

abundance: -
j_gene: TRBJ2-1
d_gene: -
v_gene: TRBV6-5
CDR3aa: CASSPRLVYEQFF
CDR3nt: TGTGCCAGCAGCCCCCGACTAGTGTATGAGCAGTTCTTC

abundance: -
j_gene: TRBJ2-7
d_gene: -
v_gene: TRBV10-1
CDR3aa: CASSEGSYYEQYF
CDR3nt: TGCGCCAGCAGTGAGGGATCCTACTACGAGCAGTACTTC

abundance: -
j_gene: TRBJ1-6
d_gene: -
v_gene: TRBV6-6
CDR3aa: CASNTRPRYNSPLHF
CDR3nt: TGTGCCAGCAATACTAGACCGCGATATAATTCACCCCTCCACTTT

abundance: few
j_gene: TRBJ1-3
d_gene: -
v_gene: TRBV19
CDR3aa: CASSTLDSSGNTIYF
CDR3nt: TGTGCCAGTAGTACACTTGACAGCTCTGGAAACACCATATATTTT

abundance: -
j_gene: TRBJ1-1
d_gene: -
v_gene: TRBV5-4
CDR3aa: CASSFDHFYDWSTEAFF
CDR3nt: TGTGCCAGCAGCTTTGACCACTTTTACGATTGGAGCACTGAAGCTTTCTTT

abundance: -
j_gene: TRBJ2-1
d_gene: TRBD1
v_gene: TRBV5-1
CDR3aa: CASSSGTGYNEQFF
CDR3nt: TGCGCCAGCAGCTCCGGGACAGGGTACAATGAGCAGTTCTTC

abundance: -
j_gene: TRBJ2-7
d_gene: -
v_gene: TRBV12-1
CDR3aa: CASSPGPPVSYEQYF
CDR3nt: TGTGCCAGCAGCCCCGGACCGCCGGTGTCCTACGAGCAGTACTTC

abundance: -
j_gene: TRBJ1-6
d_gene: -
v_gene: TRBV18
CDR3aa: CASSLGQGSINSPLHF
CDR3nt: TGTGCCAGCTCACTGGGACAAGGTTCCATTAATTCACCCCTCCACTTT

abundance: -
j_gene: TRBJ2-1
d_gene: TRBD2
v_gene: TRBV4-2
CDR3aa: CASSQGAGFNEQFF
CDR3nt: TGTGCCAGCAGCCAAGGAGCGGGGTTTAATGAGCAGTTCTTC

abundance: -
j_gene: TRBJ1-5
d_gene: -
v_gene: TRBV27
CDR3aa: CASSLGAWQPQHF
CDR3nt: TGTGCCAGCAGTTTGGGGGCGTGGCAGCCCCAGCATTTT

abundance: -
j_gene: TRBJ2-2
d_gene: TRBD1
v_gene: TRBV6-5
CDR3aa: CASSYSITGDTGELFF
CDR3nt: TGTGCCAGCAGTTACTCGATCACAGGGGACACCGGGGAGCTGTTTTTT

abundance: -
j_gene: TRBJ2-7
d_gene: -
v_gene: TRBV6-6
CDR3aa: CASSYSIGDYEQYF
CDR3nt: TGTGCCAGCAGTTACTCGATCGGAGATTACGAGCAGTACTTC

abundance: few
j_gene: TRBJ2-7
d_gene: TRBD1
v_gene: TRBV6-5
CDR3aa: CASSYSSTGSYEQYF
CDR3nt: TGTGCCAGCAGTTACTCCTCGACAGGGTCCTACGAGCAGTACTTC

abundance: -
j_gene: TRBJ2-3
d_gene: -
v_gene: TRBV6-1
CDR3aa: CASNLAGAYADTQYF
CDR3nt: TGTGCCAGCAACCTGGCAGGTGCGTATGCAGATACGCAGTATTTT

abundance: -
j_gene: TRBJ2-5
d_gene: -
v_gene: TRBV7-2
CDR3aa: CASSLARHAYQETQYF
CDR3nt: TGTGCCAGCAGCTTAGCTCGGCACGCGTACCAAGAGACCCAGTACTTC

abundance: -
j_gene: TRBJ2-5
d_gene: -
v_gene: TRBV9
CDR3aa: CASSAGPDQETQYF
CDR3nt: TGTGCCAGCAGCGCGGGACCCGACCAGGAGACCCAGTACTTC

abundance: -
j_gene: TRBJ1-4
d_gene: -
v_gene: TRBV25-1
CDR3aa: CASSSRVTNEKLFF
CDR3nt: TGTGCCAGCAGTTCAAGGGTAACTAATGAAAAACTGTTTTTT

abundance: -
j_gene: TRBJ2-1
d_gene: TRBD2
v_gene: TRBV4-2
CDR3aa: CASSQGDSGIGNEQFF
CDR3nt: TGTGCCAGCAGCCAGGGCGATAGCGGGATAGGGAATGAGCAGTTCTTC

abundance: -
j_gene: TRBJ2-3
d_gene: -
v_gene: TRBV5-1
CDR3aa: CASRPLLADTQYF
CDR3nt: TGCGCCAGCAGACCGCTGCTAGCAGATACGCAGTATTTT

abundance: -
j_gene: TRBJ2-7
d_gene: -
v_gene: TRBV28
CDR3aa: CASSPVGQAYEQYF
CDR3nt: TGTGCCAGCAGCCCCGTAGGGCAGGCCTACGAGCAGTACTTC

abundance: once
j_gene: TRBJ1-2
d_gene: -
v_gene: TRBV19
CDR3aa: CASSMVTATYYGYTF
CDR3nt: TGTGCCAGTAGTATGGTGACAGCAACCTACTATGGCTACACCTTC

abundance: -
j_gene: TRBJ2-2
d_gene: TRBD1
v_gene: TRBV11-2
CDR3aa: CASSFFYRGDAGELFF
CDR3nt: TGTGCCAGCAGCTTTTTCTACAGGGGAGACGCCGGGGAGCTGTTTTTT

abundance: -
j_gene: TRBJ2-2
d_gene: TRBD1
v_gene: TRBV6-5
CDR3aa: CASRTGGTGELFF
CDR3nt: TGTGCCAGCAGGACAGGGGGCACCGGGGAGCTGTTTTTT

abundance: -
j_gene: TRBJ2-5
d_gene: -
v_gene: TRBV19
CDR3aa: CASSISGEETQYF
CDR3nt: TGTGCCAGTAGTATATCAGGGGAGGAGACCCAGTACTTC

abundance: -
j_gene: TRBJ2-1
d_gene: -
v_gene: TRBV4-1
CDR3aa: CASSYREGPRDEQFF
CDR3nt: TGCGCCAGCAGCTACAGGGAGGGGCCACGAGATGAGCAGTTCTTC

abundance: -
j_gene: TRBJ2-1
d_gene: -
v_gene: TRBV10-3
CDR3aa: CAISAGTSPYNEQFF
CDR3nt: TGTGCCATCTCCGCCGGGACTTCCCCCTACAATGAGCAGTTCTTC

abundance: -
j_gene: TRBJ2-5
d_gene: TRBD2
v_gene: TRBV6-5
CDR3aa: CASSYGTSGSLETQYF
CDR3nt: TGTGCCAGCAGTTACGGGACTAGCGGGAGTTTGGAGACCCAGTACTTC

abundance: -
j_gene: TRBJ1-5
d_gene: -
v_gene: TRBV2
CDR3aa: CASSGGGVGQPQHF
CDR3nt: TGTGCCAGCAGTGGGGGGGGCGTCGGTCAGCCCCAGCATTTT

abundance: -
j_gene: TRBJ1-5
d_gene: -
v_gene: TRBV7-6
CDR3aa: CASSLDRGDQPQHF
CDR3nt: TGTGCCAGCAGCTTAGACCGGGGCGATCAGCCCCAGCATTTT

abundance: -
j_gene: TRBJ2-1
d_gene: TRBD1
v_gene: TRBV9
CDR3aa: CASSLPGQGYNEQFF
CDR3nt: TGTGCCAGCAGCCTACCGGGACAGGGCTACAATGAGCAGTTCTTC

abundance: few
j_gene: TRBJ2-7
d_gene: TRBD1
v_gene: TRBV6-5
CDR3aa: CASRDPGQGDYEQYF
CDR3nt: TGTGCCAGCAGGGATCCGGGACAGGGAGACTACGAGCAGTACTTC

abundance: -
j_gene: TRBJ2-5
d_gene: -
v_gene: TRBV6-5
CDR3aa: CASSYGHQGTETQYF
CDR3nt: TGTGCCAGCAGTTACGGGCATCAGGGGACAGAGACCCAGTACTTC

abundance: few
j_gene: TRBJ1-4
d_gene: -
v_gene: TRBV6-1
CDR3aa: CASSESGTVEKLFF
CDR3nt: TGTGCCAGCAGTGAAAGCGGGACGGTTGAAAAACTGTTTTTT

abundance: -
j_gene: TRBJ2-1
d_gene: -
v_gene: TRBV19
CDR3aa: CASSFLEGGPNEQFF
CDR3nt: TGTGCCAGTAGTTTCCTTGAGGGGGGCCCCAATGAGCAGTTCTTC

abundance: -
j_gene: TRBJ1-4
d_gene: -
v_gene: TRBV7-9
CDR3aa: CASSLGGGKGEKLFF
CDR3nt: TGTGCCAGCAGCTTAGGTGGAGGGAAAGGAGAAAAACTGTTTTTT

abundance: -
j_gene: TRBJ2-1
d_gene: -
v_gene: TRBV6-4
CDR3aa: CASSDGGANEQFF
CDR3nt: TGTGCCAGCAGTGACGGGGGGGCCAATGAGCAGTTCTTC

abundance: -
j_gene: TRBJ2-5
d_gene: -
v_gene: TRBV21-1
CDR3aa: CASSKARPRRGQETQYF
CDR3nt: TGTGCCAGCAGCAAAGCCCGCCCTAGGAGGGGCCAAGAGACCCAGTACTTC

abundance: -
j_gene: TRBJ2-2
d_gene: -
v_gene: TRBV6-6
CDR3aa: CASTSGGGHNTGELFF
CDR3nt: TGTGCCAGCACGTCGGGCGGGGGCCATAACACCGGGGAGCTGTTTTTT

abundance: -
j_gene: TRBJ1-2
d_gene: -
v_gene: TRBV27
CDR3aa: CASSFGYTYGYTF
CDR3nt: TGTGCCAGCAGTTTCGGTTATACCTATGGCTACACCTTC

abundance: -
j_gene: TRBJ2-2
d_gene: -
v_gene: TRBV4-2
CDR3aa: CASSQDGTNTGELFF
CDR3nt: TGTGCCAGCAGCCAAGATGGGACTAACACCGGGGAGCTGTTTTTT

abundance: -
j_gene: TRBJ2-7
d_gene: TRBD1
v_gene: TRBV4-1
CDR3aa: CASSQDPGQVIYEQYF
CDR3nt: TGCGCCAGCAGCCAAGACCCGGGACAGGTTATCTACGAGCAGTACTTC

abundance: -
j_gene: TRBJ2-1
d_gene: -
v_gene: TRBV6-5
CDR3aa: CASSYRDSSYNEQFF
CDR3nt: TGTGCCAGCAGTTACAGGGATAGCTCCTACAATGAGCAGTTCTTC

abundance: -
j_gene: TRBJ1-5
d_gene: TRBD1
v_gene: TRBV18
CDR3aa: CASAGTGRPYQPQHF
CDR3nt: TGTGCCAGCGCGGGGACAGGGAGGCCCTATCAGCCCCAGCATTTT

abundance: -
j_gene: TRBJ2-7
d_gene: -
v_gene: TRBV7-9
CDR3aa: CASSDRDFSYEQYF
CDR3nt: TGTGCCAGCAGCGACCGGGACTTCTCCTACGAGCAGTACTTC

abundance: -
j_gene: TRBJ2-2
d_gene: TRBD2
v_gene: TRBV30
CDR3aa: CAWSVLARNTGELFF
CDR3nt: TGTGCCTGGAGTGTACTAGCGCGGAACACCGGGGAGCTGTTTTTT

abundance: -
j_gene: TRBJ1-2
d_gene: -
v_gene: TRBV6-5
CDR3aa: CASSRQSSNYGYTF
CDR3nt: TGTGCCAGCAGCCGACAGTCCTCTAACTATGGCTACACCTTC

abundance: -
j_gene: TRBJ2-5
d_gene: -
v_gene: TRBV29-1
CDR3aa: CSVIQETQYF
CDR3nt: TGCAGCGTTATCCAAGAGACCCAGTACTTC